This T cell receptor beta chain originates from a study of cytomegalovirus exposure and HLA in healthy donors. This clone was seen more than once but under ten times. Its antigen is unidentified. PCR used 60 Vbeta primers and 13 Jbeta primers. Measured with immunoSEQ multiplex PCR; TCRdb has only the in-frame clones, and not every one. The sample yields some 140,000 clones, roughly 70% seen once. Between the trimmed V and J ends, which lost 3 bases and 7 bases, there was a span of 12 bases. CDR1 and CDR2 (germline): KGHSH, LQKENI. CDR3 length: 14 amino acids. General study results and limits: In vitro work confirmed that a few CMV-associated chains recognize CMV antigens. Reported results showed that the classifier diagnosed cytomegalovirus status with high specificity and sensitivity.

Sequencing input: PBMCs. The chain joins TRBV18 to TRBJ1-4; the D is unclear. This sequence originates from a man aged 25 to 40 in good health and CMV-seronegative. CDR3 in amino acids: CASSPPGGGEKLFF. The CDR3 DNA reads TGTGCCAGCTCACCTCCCGGAGGCGGTGAAAAACTGTTTTTT.